These 16 T cell receptor beta chains originate from one sample sequenced in a study of T cell repertoires in cytomegalovirus infection. These TCRs are of unknown antigen specificity. A single record per CDR3 protein comes from TCRdb applying MiXCR to the reads. The table has about 770,000 distinct CDR3 sequences, almost 30% seen once. Material: cultured CD8+ T cells from PBMCs, obtained from culture after CMV antigen stimulation. These receptors were collected from a human donor in good health (CMV status not recorded). Some clones in this sample may be carry-over from other donors' samples.

The rearrangement links TRBV12-3 or TRBV12-4 to TRBJ2-1, with D possibly being TRBD1 (6 bases). The CDR3 spans 14 residues. With 6 bases removed from V and 3 bases from J, the gap between germline ends came to 12 bases. CDR3 in DNA: TGTGCCAGCAGGCCGGACAGCTTCTACAATGAGCAGTTCTTC. It is translated as CASRPDSFYNEQFF.

The table lists this clonotype with a few counts. This chain uses TRBV27 with TRBJ2-2, with unresolved D. Looked up from germline, CDR1 is MNHEY and CDR2 is SMNVEV (reference sequence). The germline V and J ends were trimmed by 2 bases and 5 bases, with 15 bases remaining between them. The CDR3 extends over 16 amino acids. CDR3 amino acids: CASSLALWVGTGELFF. The DNA for the CDR3 is TGTGCCAGCAGTTTAGCCCTTTGGGTAGGGACCGGGGAGCTGTTTTTT.

The chain links TRBV28 to TRBJ1-6, with 8 nucleotides matching TRBD1. Germline loops: CDR1 MDHEN, CDR2 SYDVKM. The CDR3 is 14 amino acids. After removal of 7 bases from V and 8 bases from J, the junction contained 7 bases not matched to a gene. The CDR3 protein is CASKIQGVDSPLHF. In DNA form, the CDR3 reads TGTGCCAGCAAGATACAGGGGGTCGATTCACCCCTCCACTTT.

To note about this clonotype: One end of the junction is discordant with germline, which a read error may explain. The chain is built from TRBV4-1 and TRBJ2-2; 10 nucleotides align to TRBD2. The germline V gene has CDR1 MGHRA and CDR2 YSYEKL. The CDR3 has 17 residues. CDR3 residues: CASSLAGGPGNTRELFF. The CDR3 bases are TGCGCCAGCAGCCTAGCGGGGGGCCCTGGAAACACCAGGGAGCTGTTTTTT.

In its sample, this clonotype was seen a few times. J is TRBJ1-2 and V is TRBV5-1; D remains unclear. This CDR3 comprises 16 residues. Germline loops: CDR1 SGHRS, CDR2 YFSETQ. The V gene lost 2 bases and the J gene lost 4 bases, with 18 bases spanning the gap. The CDR3 is CASSLGSGGNIYGYTF. The CDR3 nucleotides read TGCGCCAGCAGCTTAGGCTCGGGCGGTAATATCTATGGCTACACCTTC.

The chain links TRBV29-1 to TRBJ2-5, with TRBD2 identical over 14 bases. Trimming at V came to 7 bases and at J to 5 bases, leaving 6 bases not matched to a gene. CDR1 and CDR2 from the germline V gene are SQVTM and ANQGSEA. The CDR3 length is 14 residues. The CDR3 coding sequence is TGCAGCGGGCGACTAGCGGGGGGGCGGGAGACCCAGTACTTC. It is translated as CSGRLAGGRETQYF.

V gene TRBV28 combines with J gene TRBJ1-1; tentatively, D is TRBD1 (6 bases). V lost 3 bases and J 5 bases, leaving 22 bases between the germline ends. Looked up from germline, CDR1 is MDHEN and CDR2 is SYDVKM. The CDR3 runs to 17 residues. The DNA of the CDR3 is TGTGCCAGCAGTTTGCTCCTTGGTGGAGGGGGGGAAACTGAAGCTTTCTTT. Translating it yields CASSLLLGGGGETEAFF.

With respect to this clonotype: The final CDR3 position lacks the conserved phenylalanine or tryptophan, pointing to a likely read error. The genes are TRBV20-1 and TRBJ2-1; 12 nucleotides align to TRBD2. The CDR3 totals 15 residues. After removal of 5 bases from V and 7 bases from J, the junction contained 9 bases not matched to a gene. Germline V gene data show CDR1 as DFQATT and CDR2 as SNEGSKA (reference sequence). The CDR3 DNA reads as TGCAGTGCTCCGACTAGCGGGGGCAGGTGGAATGAGCAGTTCATC. It codes for CSAPTSGGRWNEQFI.

This clonotype was counted at least ten times. This chain uses TRBV6-4 with TRBJ2-1, with 9 bases identical to TRBD2. Trimming removed 3 bases from V and 9 bases from J; junction bases left unmatched: 3. This CDR3 spans 13 amino acids. Looked up from germline, CDR1 is MRHNA and CDR2 is SNTAGT. In DNA form, the CDR3 reads TGTGCCAGCAGTGAGACTAGCGGACTTGAGCAGTTCTTC. Protein: CASSETSGLEQFF.

The sample holds a few counts of this clonotype. The CDR3 region has the DNA TGTGCCAGTAGTATAGAGGAAGGAGGGCTGAACACTGAAGCTTTCTTT. Translating it yields CASSIEEGGLNTEAFF. The rearrangement uses TRBV19 and TRBJ1-1; D ambiguous. Trimming removed 0 bases at V and 0 bases at J, with 11 bases between. This CDR3 has 16 amino acids. The germline V gene encodes CDR1 LNHDA and CDR2 SQIVND (reference sequence). The complete variable domain, with remaining parts taken from reference TRBV19 and TRBJ1-1, reads DGGITQSPKYLFRKEGQNVTLSCEQNLNHDAMYWYRQDPGQGLRLIYYSQIVNDFQKGDIAEGYSVSREKKESFPLTVTSAQKNPTAFYLCASSIEEGGLNTEAFFGQGTRLTVV.

The chain links TRBV4-3 to TRBJ2-7, with TRBD2 as a possible D gene (6 bases). The CDR3 contains 15 residues. CDR1 and CDR2 from the germline V gene are LGHNA and YSLEER. Trimming pared 4 bases from V and 1 base from J, leaving 14 bases between. The CDR3 sequence is CASSPLGGDSYEQYV. In DNA form, the CDR3 reads TGCGCCAGCAGCCCTCTGGGGGGAGATTCCTACGAGCAGTACGTC.

V and J are TRBV7-6 and TRBJ2-1; 8 bases line up with TRBD1. V shed 1 base, J shed 1 base, and the junction held 6 bases outside the gene matches. The germline V gene encodes CDR1 SGHVS and CDR2 FNYEAQ. This CDR3 has 17 residues. In DNA, the CDR3 is TGTGCCAGCAGCTTAGTCGTCAGGGGGCTTTCCTACAATGAGCAGTTCTTC. Its translation is CASSLVVRGLSYNEQFF.

This clonotype came up a few times. V is TRBV10-3 and J is TRBJ2-6; possible D gene TRBD2, 5 bases. The CDR3 contains 17 residues. V was pared by 4 bases and J by 8 bases, with 21 bases between. Germline V gene data show CDR1 as ENHRY and CDR2 as SYGVKD. In nucleotides, the CDR3 is TGTGCCATCAGTGTTTGGGCAGAAAATAGGAGGACCAACGTCCTGACTTTC. This sequence encodes CAISVWAENRRTNVLTF.

The chain employs TRBV6-1 and TRBJ2-1; unclear D gene. V dropped 5 bases and J dropped 6 bases, with 8 bases sitting between them. The germline gives CDR1 MNHNS, CDR2 SASEGT. The CDR3 is made up of 12 amino acids. This CDR3 reads CASSPDGNEQFF. In DNA, the CDR3 is TGTGCCAGCAGTCCGGACGGCAATGAGCAGTTCTTC.

This clonotype was counted many times. The rearrangement uses TRBV7-2 and TRBJ1-1; TRBD1 might be the D (5 bases). The CDR3 runs to 12 residues. The germline CDR1 and CDR2 sequences are SGHTA and FQGNSA. V lost 5 bases and J 8 bases, leaving 12 bases between the germline ends. The CDR3 DNA sequence: TGTGCCAGCAGCACCGGGGCGTGGGAAGCTTTCTTT. Its protein is CASSTGAWEAFF.

This clonotype has a single count. The DNA for the CDR3 is TGTGCCAGCAACCCCGGGGGGACAGGGGGTGAAGCTTTCTTT. Its translation is CASNPGGTGGEAFF. This sequence joins TRBV27 and TRBJ1-1; TRBD1 matches at 11 bases. Germline values: CDR1 MNHEY, CDR2 SMNVEV (reference sequence). The CDR3 extends over 14 amino acids. Trimming at V came to 7 bases and at J to 7 bases, leaving 8 bases not matched to a gene.